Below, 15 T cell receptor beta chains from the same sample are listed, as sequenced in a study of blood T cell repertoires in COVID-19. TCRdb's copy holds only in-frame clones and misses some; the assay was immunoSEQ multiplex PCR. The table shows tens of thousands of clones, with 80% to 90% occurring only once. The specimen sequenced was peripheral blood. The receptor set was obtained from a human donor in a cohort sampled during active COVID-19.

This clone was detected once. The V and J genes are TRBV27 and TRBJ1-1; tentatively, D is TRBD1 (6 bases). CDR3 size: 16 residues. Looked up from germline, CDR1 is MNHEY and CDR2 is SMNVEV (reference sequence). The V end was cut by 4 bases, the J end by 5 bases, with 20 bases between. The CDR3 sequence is CASSWGGRGFRTEAFF. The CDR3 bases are TGTGCCAGCAGTTGGGGGGGGCGCGGATTTAGAACTGAAGCTTTCTTT.

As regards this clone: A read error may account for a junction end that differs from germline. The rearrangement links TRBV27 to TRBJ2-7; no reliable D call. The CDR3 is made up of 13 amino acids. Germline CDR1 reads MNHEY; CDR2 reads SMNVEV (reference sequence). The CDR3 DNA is TGTGCCAGCGGTTTGGAGAGCTCCTACGAGCAGTACTTC. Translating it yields CASGLESSYEQYF.

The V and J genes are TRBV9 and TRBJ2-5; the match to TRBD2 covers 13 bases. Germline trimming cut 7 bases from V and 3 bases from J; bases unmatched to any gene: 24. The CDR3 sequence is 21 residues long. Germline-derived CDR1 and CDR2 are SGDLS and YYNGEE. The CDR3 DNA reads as TGTGCCAGCCCTAACCCGGGGACTAGCGGGATGTGGGGACCCGGGGAAGAGACCCAGTACTTC. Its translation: CASPNPGTSGMWGPGEETQYF. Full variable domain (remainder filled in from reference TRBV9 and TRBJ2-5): DSGVTQTPKHLITATGQRVTLRCSPRSGDLSVYWYQQSLDQGLQFLIQYYNGEERAKGNILERFSAQQFPDLHSELNLSSLELGDSALYFCASPNPGTSGMWGPGEETQYFGPGTRLLVL.

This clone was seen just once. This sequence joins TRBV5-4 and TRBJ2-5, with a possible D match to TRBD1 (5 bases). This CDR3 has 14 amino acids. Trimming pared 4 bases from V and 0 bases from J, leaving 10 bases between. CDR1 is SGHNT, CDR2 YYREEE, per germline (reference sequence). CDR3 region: CASSRQTDQETQYF. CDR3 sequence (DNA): TGTGCCAGCAGCCGTCAGACAGACCAAGAGACCCAGTACTTC.

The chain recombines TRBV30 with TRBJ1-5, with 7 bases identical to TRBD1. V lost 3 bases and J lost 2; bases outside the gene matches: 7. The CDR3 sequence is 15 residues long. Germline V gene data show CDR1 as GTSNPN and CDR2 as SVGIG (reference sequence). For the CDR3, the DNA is TGTGCCTGGAGACCGACAGGGAAAGGCAATCAGCCCCAGCATTTT. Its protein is CAWRPTGKGNQPQHF.

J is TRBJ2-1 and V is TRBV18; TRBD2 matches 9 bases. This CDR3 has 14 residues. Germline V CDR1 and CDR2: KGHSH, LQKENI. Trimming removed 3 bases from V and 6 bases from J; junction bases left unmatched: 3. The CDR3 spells CASSPGTSLNEQFF. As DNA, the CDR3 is TGTGCCAGCTCACCCGGGACTAGCCTCAATGAGCAGTTCTTC.

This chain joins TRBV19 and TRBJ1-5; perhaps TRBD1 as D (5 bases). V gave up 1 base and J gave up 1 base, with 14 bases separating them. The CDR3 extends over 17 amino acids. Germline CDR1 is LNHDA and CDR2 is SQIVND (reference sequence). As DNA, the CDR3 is TGTGCCAGTAGTATAGGCCTGGGACTCGCCAGCAATCAGCCCCAGCATTTT. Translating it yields CASSIGLGLASNQPQHF.

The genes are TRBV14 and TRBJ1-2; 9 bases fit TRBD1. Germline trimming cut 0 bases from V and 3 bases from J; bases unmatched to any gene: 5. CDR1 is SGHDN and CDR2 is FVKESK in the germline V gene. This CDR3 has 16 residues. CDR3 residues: CASSQDSTGGYYGYTF. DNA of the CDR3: TGTGCCAGCAGCCAAGATAGTACAGGGGGCTACTATGGCTACACCTTC.

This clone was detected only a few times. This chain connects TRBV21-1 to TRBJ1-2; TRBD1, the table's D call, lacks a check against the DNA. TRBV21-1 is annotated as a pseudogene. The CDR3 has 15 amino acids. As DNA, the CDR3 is TGTGCCAGCAGCAAAGGGGGGCCGCGTCTCTATGGCTACACCTTC. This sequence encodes CASSKGGPRLYGYTF.

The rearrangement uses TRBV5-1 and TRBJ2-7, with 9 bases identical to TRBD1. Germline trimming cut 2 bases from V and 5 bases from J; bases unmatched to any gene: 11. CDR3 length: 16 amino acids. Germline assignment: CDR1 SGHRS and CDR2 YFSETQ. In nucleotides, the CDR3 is TGCGCCAGCAGCTTAAACCCGGGACAGGGCTACGACGAGCAGTACTTC. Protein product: CASSLNPGQGYDEQYF. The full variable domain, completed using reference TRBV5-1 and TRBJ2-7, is KAGVTQTPRYLIKTRGQQVTLSCSPISGHRSVSWYQQTPGQGLQFLFEYFSETQRNKGNFPGRFSGRQFSNSRSEMNVSTLELGDSALYLCASSLNPGQGYDEQYFGPGTRLTVT.

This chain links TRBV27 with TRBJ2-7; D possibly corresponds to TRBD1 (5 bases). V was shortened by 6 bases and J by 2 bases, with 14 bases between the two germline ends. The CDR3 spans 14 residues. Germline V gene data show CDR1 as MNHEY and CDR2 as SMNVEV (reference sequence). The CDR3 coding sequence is TGTGCCAGCAGCCCCAGGGTGTCGACCTACGAGCAGTACTTC. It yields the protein CASSPRVSTYEQYF.

The CDR3 is CASSPNRGGNTEAFF. In DNA, the CDR3 is TGTGCCAGCAGTCCCAACAGGGGGGGGAACACTGAAGCTTTCTTT. The chain links TRBV25-1 to TRBJ1-1, with 8 bases lining up with TRBD1. The CDR3 has 15 amino acids. Germline V gene lookup returns CDR1 MGHDK and CDR2 SYGVNS. The junction had 6 bases not matched to a gene; V was cut back by 5 bases and J by 1 base.

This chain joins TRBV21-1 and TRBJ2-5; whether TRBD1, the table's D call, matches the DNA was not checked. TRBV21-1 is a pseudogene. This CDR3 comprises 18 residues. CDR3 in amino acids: CASSKLAGVRFIEETQYF. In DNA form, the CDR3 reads TGTGCCAGCAGCAAATTAGCAGGGGTTCGTTTTATTGAGGAGACCCAGTACTTC.

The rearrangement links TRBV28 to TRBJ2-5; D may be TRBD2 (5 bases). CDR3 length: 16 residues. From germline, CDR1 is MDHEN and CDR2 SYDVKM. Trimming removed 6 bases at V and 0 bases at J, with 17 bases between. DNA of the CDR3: TGTGCCAGCAGAGAACAAAGGAGCGGTTACCAAGAGACCCAGTACTTC. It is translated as CASREQRSGYQETQYF.

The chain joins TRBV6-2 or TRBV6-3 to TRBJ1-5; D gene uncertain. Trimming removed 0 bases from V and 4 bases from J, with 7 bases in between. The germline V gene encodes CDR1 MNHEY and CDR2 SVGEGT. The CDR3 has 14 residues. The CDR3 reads CASSYSRLNQPQHF. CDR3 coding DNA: TGTGCCAGCAGTTACTCGCGGTTAAATCAGCCCCAGCATTTT.